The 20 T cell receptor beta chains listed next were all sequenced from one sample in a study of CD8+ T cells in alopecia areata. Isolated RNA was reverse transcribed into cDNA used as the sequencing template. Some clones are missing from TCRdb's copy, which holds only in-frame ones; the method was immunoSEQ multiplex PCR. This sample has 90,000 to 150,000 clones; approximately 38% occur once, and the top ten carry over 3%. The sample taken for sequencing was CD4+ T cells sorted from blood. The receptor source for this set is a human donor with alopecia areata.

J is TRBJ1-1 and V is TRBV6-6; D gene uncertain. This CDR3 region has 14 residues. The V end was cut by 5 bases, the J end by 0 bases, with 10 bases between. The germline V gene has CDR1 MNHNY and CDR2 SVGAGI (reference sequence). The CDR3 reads CASSKGRMNTEAFF. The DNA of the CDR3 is TGTGCCAGCAGTAAAGGACGGATGAACACTGAAGCTTTCTTT.

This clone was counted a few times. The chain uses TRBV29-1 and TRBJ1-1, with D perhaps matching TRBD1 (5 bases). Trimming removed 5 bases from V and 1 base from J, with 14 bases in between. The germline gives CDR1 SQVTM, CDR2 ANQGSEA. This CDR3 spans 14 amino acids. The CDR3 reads CSVLFTGPNTEAFF. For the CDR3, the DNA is TGCAGCGTTCTTTTCACAGGACCGAACACTGAAGCTTTCTTT.

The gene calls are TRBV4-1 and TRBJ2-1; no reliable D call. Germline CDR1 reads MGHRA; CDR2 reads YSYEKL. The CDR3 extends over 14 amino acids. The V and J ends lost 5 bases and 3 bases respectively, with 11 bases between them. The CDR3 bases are TGCGCCAGCAGCGGAGCTAGTTTCTACAATGAGCAGTTCTTC. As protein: CASSGASFYNEQFF.

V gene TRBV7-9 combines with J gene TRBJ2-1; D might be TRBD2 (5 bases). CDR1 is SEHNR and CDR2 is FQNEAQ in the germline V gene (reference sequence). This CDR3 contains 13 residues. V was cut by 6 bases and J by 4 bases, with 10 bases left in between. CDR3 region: CASSTGEYNEQFF. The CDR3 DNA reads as TGTGCCAGCAGTACCGGGGAGTACAATGAGCAGTTCTTC.

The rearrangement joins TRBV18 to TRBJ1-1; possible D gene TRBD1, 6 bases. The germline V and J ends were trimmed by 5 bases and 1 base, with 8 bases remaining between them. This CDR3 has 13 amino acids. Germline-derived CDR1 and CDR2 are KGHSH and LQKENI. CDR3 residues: CASSLGGNTEAFF. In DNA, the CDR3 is TGTGCCAGCTCATTAGGGGGGAACACTGAAGCTTTCTTT. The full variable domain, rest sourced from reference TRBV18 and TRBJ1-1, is NAGVMQNPRHLVRRRGQEARLRCSPMKGHSHVYWYRQLPEEGLKFMVYLQKENIIDESGMPKERFSAEFPKEGPSILRIQQVVRGDSAAYFCASSLGGNTEAFFGQGTRLTVV.

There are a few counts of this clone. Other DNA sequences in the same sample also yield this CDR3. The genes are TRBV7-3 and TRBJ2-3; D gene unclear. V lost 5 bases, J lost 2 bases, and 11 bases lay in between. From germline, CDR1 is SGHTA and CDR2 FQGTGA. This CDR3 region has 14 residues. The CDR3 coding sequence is TGTGCCAGCAGCCCGTTTCAGTCCACAGATACGCAGTATTTT. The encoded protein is CASSPFQSTDTQYF.

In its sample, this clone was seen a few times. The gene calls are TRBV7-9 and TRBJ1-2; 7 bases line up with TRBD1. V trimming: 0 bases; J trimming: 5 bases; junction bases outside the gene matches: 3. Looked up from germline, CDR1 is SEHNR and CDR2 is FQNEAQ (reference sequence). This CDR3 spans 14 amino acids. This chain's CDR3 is CASSLAYRGYGYTF. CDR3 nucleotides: TGTGCCAGCAGCTTAGCGTACAGGGGATATGGCTACACCTTC.

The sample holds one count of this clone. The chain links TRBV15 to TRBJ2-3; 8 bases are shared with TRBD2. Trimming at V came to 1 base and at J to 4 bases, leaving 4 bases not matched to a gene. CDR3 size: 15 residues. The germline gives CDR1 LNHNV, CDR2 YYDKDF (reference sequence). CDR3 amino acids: CATSRAGGLADTQYF. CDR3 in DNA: TGTGCCACCAGCAGAGCGGGGGGGCTCGCAGATACGCAGTATTTT.

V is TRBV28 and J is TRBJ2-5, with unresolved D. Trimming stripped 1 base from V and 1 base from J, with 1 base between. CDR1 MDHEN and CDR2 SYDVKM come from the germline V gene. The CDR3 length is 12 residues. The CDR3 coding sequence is TGTGCCAGCAGTTTATTCCAAGAGACCCAGTACTTC. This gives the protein CASSLFQETQYF.

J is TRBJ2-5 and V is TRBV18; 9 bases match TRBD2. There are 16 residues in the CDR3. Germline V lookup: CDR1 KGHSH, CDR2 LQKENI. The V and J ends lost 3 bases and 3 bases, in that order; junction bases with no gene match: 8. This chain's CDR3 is CASSPGVSGSEETQYF. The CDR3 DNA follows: TGTGCCAGCTCACCGGGGGTTAGCGGGAGCGAAGAGACCCAGTACTTC.

The CDR3, as DNA: TGTGCCAGCAGCGCCAATCGAGACAGGGCGGGAAACACTGAAGCTTTCTTT. The encoded protein is CASSANRDRAGNTEAFF. The rearrangement joins TRBV9 to TRBJ1-1, with 7 bases matching TRBD1. From germline, CDR1 is SGDLS and CDR2 YYNGEE. This CDR3 comprises 17 residues. The trim removed 3 bases at V and 2 bases at J, leaving 13 bases unmatched.

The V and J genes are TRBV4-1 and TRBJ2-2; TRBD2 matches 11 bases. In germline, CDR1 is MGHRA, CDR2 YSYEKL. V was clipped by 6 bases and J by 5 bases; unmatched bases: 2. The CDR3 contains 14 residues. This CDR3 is CASRRTSGTGELFF. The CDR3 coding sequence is TGCGCCAGCAGGCGGACTAGCGGGACCGGGGAGCTGTTTTTT.

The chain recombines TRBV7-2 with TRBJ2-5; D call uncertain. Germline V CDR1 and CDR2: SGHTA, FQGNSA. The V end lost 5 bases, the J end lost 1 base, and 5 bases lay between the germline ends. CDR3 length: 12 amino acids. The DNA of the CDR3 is TGTGCCAGCAGCCCCCTCCAAGAGACCCAGTACTTC. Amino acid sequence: CASSPLQETQYF.

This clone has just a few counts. The DNA for the CDR3 is TGCGCCAGCCGCACGCGGGGGGTCACCTACGAGCAGTACTTC. Translation: CASRTRGVTYEQYF. The V and J genes are TRBV4-3 and TRBJ2-7; 8 bases are a match to TRBD2. Germline-derived CDR1 and CDR2 are LGHNA and YSLEER. The trim removed 8 bases at V and 2 bases at J, leaving 8 bases unmatched. The CDR3 contains 14 residues.

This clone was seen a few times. The CDR3 bases are TGTGCCAGCAGCCGGGACGCCGGTGTTTCCTACGAGCAGTACTTC. The encoded protein is CASSRDAGVSYEQYF. The chain combines TRBV28 with TRBJ2-7; D may correspond to TRBD1 or TRBD2 (5 bases each). This CDR3 is 15 amino acids long. Germline CDR1 MDHEN, CDR2 SYDVKM. V lost 6 bases and J lost 1, with 16 bases in between.

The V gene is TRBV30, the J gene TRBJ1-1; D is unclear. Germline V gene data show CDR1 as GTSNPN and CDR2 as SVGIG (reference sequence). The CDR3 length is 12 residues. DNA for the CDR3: TGTGCTCGGGCGCAGGTAAACACTGAAGCTTTCTTT. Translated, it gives CARAQVNTEAFF.

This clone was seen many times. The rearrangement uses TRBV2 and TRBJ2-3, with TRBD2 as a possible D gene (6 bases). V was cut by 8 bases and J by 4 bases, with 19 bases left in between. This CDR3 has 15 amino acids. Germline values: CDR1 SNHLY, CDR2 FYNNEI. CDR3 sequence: CASDSMGGVADTQYF. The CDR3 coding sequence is TGTGCCAGCGACAGTATGGGCGGGGTGGCAGATACGCAGTATTTT.

DNA of the CDR3: TGTGCCTGGAACCGGGACAGGGGAGGACTAGCGGGAGCGTACAATGAGCAGTTCTTC. Translating it yields CAWNRDRGGLAGAYNEQFF. The chain carries TRBV30 and TRBJ2-1, with 13 bases lining up with TRBD2. CDR1 and CDR2 from the germline V gene are GTSNPN and SVGIG (reference sequence). This CDR3 is 19 amino acids long. The J segment lost 4 bases and the V segment lost 4 bases, leaving 16 bases of the junction unmatched.

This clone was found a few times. CDR3 sequence reads: CSVAHGTRRKGEQYF. The CDR3 DNA sequence: TGCAGCGTTGCGCACGGGACACGACGTAAGGGCGAGCAGTACTTC. V is TRBV29-1 and J is TRBJ2-7; D may be TRBD1 (6 bases). Germline assignment: CDR1 SQVTM and CDR2 ANQGSEA. V was trimmed by 4 bases and J by 6 bases, leaving 22 bases between them. The length of the CDR3 is 15 residues.

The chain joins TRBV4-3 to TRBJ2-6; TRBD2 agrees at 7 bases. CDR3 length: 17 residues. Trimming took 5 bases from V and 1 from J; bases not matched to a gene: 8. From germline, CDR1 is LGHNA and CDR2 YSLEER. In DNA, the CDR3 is TGCGCCAGCAGCATTTCCGGGACTAAATCTGGGGCCAACGTCCTGACTTTC. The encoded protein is CASSISGTKSGANVLTF.